This T cell receptor beta chain was recovered during a study of CD8 T cells in Susac syndrome. With random hexamers, 0.5 to 1 ug RNA was reverse transcribed. Amplification of TCR beta CDR3 was carried out by immunoSEQ multiplex PCR, which covered 54 Vbeta and 13 Jbeta segments. MiXCR, applied by TCRdb to the immunoSEQ multiplex PCR reads, yields one record per CDR3 protein. The sample carries over 150,000 distinct CDR3 sequences, around 93% recorded once. Trimming stripped 5 bases from V and 7 bases from J, with 21 bases between. The CDR3 is made up of 16 amino acids. J is TRBJ2-1 and V is TRBV12-3 or TRBV12-4; D call uncertain. The source is a human donor with multiple sclerosis. Specimen: CD4+ T cells from PBMCs. Here the CDR3 reads CASSTMTRRLRNEQFF. CDR3 DNA: TGTGCCAGCAGTACCATGACTCGTAGGCTTAGAAATGAGCAGTTCTTC.